The 7 T cell receptor beta chains below all came from one sample that was sequenced in a study of blood T cell repertoires in COVID-19 (dated by TCRdb to the early 2020s). The library was built by means of the immunoSEQ multiplex PCR assay. The table comes from immuneACCESS by way of TCRdb, which keeps in-frame sequences with V and J called. Part of the clones is missing from these tables; in studies checked, under half for an unresolved V gene and the rest for unknown reasons. Within this sample are 260,000 or so clones, with 80% to 90% of them counted one time only. The ten most abundant clones make up 2% to 3% of the sample. The sample comprised PBMCs or T cells enriched from blood (not recorded which). Every receptor here comes from a woman in her thirties with acute COVID-19.

For this clone: Different DNA sequences within this sample yield the same CDR3. This sequence joins TRBV10-1 and TRBJ2-3; TRBD2 matches 12 bases. CDR3 length: 15 amino acids. In germline, CDR1 is WNHNN, CDR2 SYGVQD (reference sequence). With V trimmed by 8 bases and J by 2 bases, 5 bases remained unmatched. The CDR3 loop is CASSRTSGATDTQYF. The CDR3 region has the DNA TGCGCCAGCTCCCGGACTAGCGGGGCCACAGATACGCAGTATTTT.

The chain uses TRBV5-8 and TRBJ2-1, with D unresolved. The CDR3 has 12 residues. Germline lookup yields CDR1 SGHTS and CDR2 YDEGEE. The ends were cut back, 1 base at V and 8 bases at J, with 7 bases in the middle. The CDR3 region is CASSLSGYEQFF. The CDR3, as DNA: TGTGCCAGCAGCTTGTCAGGTTATGAGCAGTTCTTC.

The rearrangement uses TRBV5-4 and TRBJ2-7; 8 nucleotides agree with TRBD2. The CDR3 length is 17 residues. CDR1 is SGHNT, CDR2 YYREEE, per germline (reference sequence). Germline trimming cut 4 bases from V and 5 bases from J; bases unmatched to any gene: 17. The CDR3 reads CASSGAGTSGSKNEQYF. The CDR3 nucleotides read TGTGCCAGCAGCGGAGCCGGGACTAGTGGGTCAAAAAACGAGCAGTACTTC. Supplemented by reference TRBV5-4 and TRBJ2-7, the full variable domain reads ETGVTQSPTHLIKTRGQQVTLRCSSQSGHNTVSWYQQALGQGPQFIFQYYREEENGRGNFPPRFSGLQFPNYSSELNVNALELDDSALYLCASSGAGTSGSKNEQYFGPGTRLTVT.

This clone showed up just a few times. The V gene is TRBV7-6, the J gene TRBJ2-1, with 8 positions matching TRBD2. The V gene's germline CDR1 is SGHVS and CDR2 FNYEAQ. The V gene end was trimmed by 4 bases and the J gene end by 0 bases; junction bases not matched to a gene: 8. CDR3 length: 17 amino acids. The CDR3 nucleotides are TGTGCCAGCAGCTACCGGGGGGGGCTTGCCTCCTACAATGAGCAGTTCTTC. Translation: CASSYRGGLASYNEQFF.

The rearrangement joins TRBV6-1 to TRBJ1-1; 9 bases align to TRBD1. Germline CDR1 MNHNS, CDR2 SASEGT. V lost 3 bases and J lost 0; bases outside the gene matches: 8. CDR3 size: 17 residues. Here the CDR3 reads CASSDGTGRLMNTEAFF. DNA of the CDR3: TGTGCCAGCAGTGACGGGACAGGGAGACTAATGAACACTGAAGCTTTCTTT.

The rearrangement joins TRBV12-3 or TRBV12-4 to TRBJ1-5; 7 nucleotides align to TRBD1. The junction had 5 bases not matched to a gene; V was cut back by 6 bases and J by 6 bases. The CDR3 has 13 residues. CDR3 residues: CASRYRGSQPQHF. Written as DNA, the CDR3 is TGTGCCAGCAGGTACAGGGGAAGTCAGCCCCAGCATTTT.

This sequence joins TRBV5-1 and TRBJ1-1, with unresolved D. Looked up from germline, CDR1 is SGHRS and CDR2 is YFSETQ. The V and J ends lost 0 bases and 1 base respectively, with 7 bases between them. The length of the CDR3 is 14 residues. CDR3 DNA: TGCGCCAGCAGCTTGGATATCCCGAACACTGAAGCTTTCTTT. It encodes CASSLDIPNTEAFF.